Shown below are 21 T cell receptor beta chains from a single sample sequenced in a study of shared clonotypes between healthy human individuals. Some clones are missing from TCRdb's copy, which holds only in-frame ones; the method was immunoSEQ multiplex PCR. Among some 500,000 clones listed, 90% to 97% were seen once. The material sequenced was naive CD4+ T cells sorted from blood. Subset specified: CD45RA+ positively selected. These TCRs come from a woman in her twenties or thirties in good health.

The chain couples TRBV6-1 to TRBJ2-2; D might be TRBD2 (5 bases). V was cut by 5 bases and J by 6 bases, with 10 bases left in between. Germline V CDR1 and CDR2: MNHNS, SASEGT. The CDR3 runs 13 residues. In DNA form, the CDR3 reads TGTGCCAGCAGTTTTGCGGGTCCCGGGGAGCTGTTTTTT. Residues: CASSFAGPGELFF.

This sequence joins TRBV5-1 and TRBJ2-2; D is unclear. The CDR3 has 16 residues. V was cut by 0 bases and J by 4 bases, with 13 bases left in between. CDR1 and CDR2 (germline): SGHRS, YFSETQ. The CDR3 loop reads CASSLVVVGGTGELFF. CDR3 nucleotides: TGCGCCAGCAGCTTGGTAGTAGTAGGCGGCACCGGGGAGCTGTTTTTT.

J is TRBJ1-1 and V is TRBV5-4, with D unclear. The CDR3 contains 11 residues. V shed 0 bases and J shed 6 bases, with 3 bases lying between them. Germline V gene sequence: CDR1 SGHNT, CDR2 YYREEE (reference sequence). The CDR3 DNA follows: TGTGCCAGCAGCTTGGGGCCTGAAGCTTTCTTT. As protein: CASSLGPEAFF.

V is TRBV18 and J is TRBJ2-3, with TRBD1 identical over 7 bases. The V and J ends lost 3 bases and 4 bases, in that order; junction bases with no gene match: 7. Germline CDR1 KGHSH, CDR2 LQKENI. CDR3 length equals 15 residues. The CDR3 region is CASSPGTESPDTQYF. CDR3 in DNA: TGTGCCAGCTCACCCGGGACAGAATCTCCAGATACGCAGTATTTT.

This clone has a single count. This rearrangement joins TRBV11-2 to TRBJ1-3, with D maybe TRBD1 (5 bases). CDR3 length: 16 residues. V lost 5 bases and J 4 bases, leaving 18 bases between the germline ends. CDR1 is SGHAT, CDR2 FQNNGV, per germline. The DNA for the CDR3 is TGTGCCAGCAGCCACCCGGACAACTCGCGGGGAAACACCATATATTTT. Translation: CASSHPDNSRGNTIYF.

The chain combines TRBV28 with TRBJ2-5; the D gene is possibly TRBD1 (5 bases). The germline V and J ends were trimmed by 9 bases and 0 bases, with 8 bases remaining between them. The length of the CDR3 is 12 residues. CDR1 is MDHEN, CDR2 SYDVKM, per germline. The CDR3 DNA reads TGTGCCAGTGGGGCGGACCAAGAGACCCAGTACTTC. It encodes CASGADQETQYF.

Only one count was recorded for this clone. The chain carries TRBV5-4 and TRBJ2-1; D may be TRBD2 (7 bases). Germline CDR1 is SGHNT and CDR2 is YYREEE (reference sequence). The CDR3 has 14 residues. V was clipped by 5 bases and J by 8 bases, with 17 bases between them. Here the CDR3 DNA reads TGTGCCAGCAGACAGACGGGGGGCTCGGATGAGCAGTTCTTC. This gives the protein CASRQTGGSDEQFF.

V and J are TRBV13 and TRBJ1-1; no definite D call. The germline V gene encodes CDR1 PRHDT and CDR2 FYEKMQ (reference sequence). V was shortened by 1 base and J by 3 bases, with 6 bases between the two germline ends. CDR3 length: 13 amino acids. CDR3 in amino acids: CASSLAADTEAFF. CDR3 DNA sequence: TGTGCCAGCAGCTTAGCGGCAGACACTGAAGCTTTCTTT.

This clone came up once. The chain uses TRBV9 and TRBJ2-7; D gene ambiguous. This CDR3 spans 15 amino acids. V lost 0 bases to trimming and J lost 2 bases, with 12 bases between them. Germline assignment: CDR1 SGDLS and CDR2 YYNGEE. The chain's CDR3 is CASSVASTDTYEQYF. In DNA form, the CDR3 reads TGTGCCAGCAGCGTAGCTTCCACAGACACCTACGAGCAGTACTTC.

The CDR3 region has the DNA TGCGCCAGCAGCCATTATACTAGGGACTCTGAGCAGTTCTTC. Protein sequence: CASSHYTRDSEQFF. The gene calls are TRBV4-1 and TRBJ2-1; D may be TRBD2 (6 bases). CDR3 length equals 14 residues. Germline V gene lookup returns CDR1 MGHRA and CDR2 YSYEKL. The V end lost 3 bases, the J end lost 9 bases, and 15 bases lay between the germline ends.

The chain uses TRBV6-1 and TRBJ2-6; D not resolved. Per the germline V gene, CDR1 is MNHNS and CDR2 is SASEGT. V was shortened by 2 bases and J by 2 bases, with 13 bases between the two germline ends. CDR3 length equals 17 residues. The DNA for the CDR3 is TGTGCCAGCAGTGAAACCCTGGGCCAGACTGGGGCCAACGTCCTGACTTTC. Translating gives CASSETLGQTGANVLTF.

With regard to this clone: One junction end does not reproduce the germline sequence, and a read error may be involved. This chain uses TRBV28 with TRBJ2-3, with D perhaps matching TRBD2 (6 bases). Germline CDR1 MDHEN, CDR2 SYDVKM. The CDR3 has 11 amino acids. In DNA form, the CDR3 reads TGTGCCAGCAGTTTGTTTGGAAGGGACTCCTTT. It translates to CASSLFGRDSF.

CDR3 nucleotide sequence: TGTGCCAGCAGTGTAGTTCAGACCTATGGCTACACCTTC. Translating it yields CASSVVQTYGYTF. This chain joins TRBV2 and TRBJ1-2; no clear D gene. CDR3 length equals 13 residues. The V end was cut by 4 bases, the J end by 4 bases, with 10 bases between. Germline loops: CDR1 SNHLY, CDR2 FYNNEI.

This clone was observed a few times. The J gene is TRBJ1-1, the V gene TRBV25-1, with a weak D call TRBD1 (6 bases). With 5 bases removed from V and 5 bases from J, the gap between germline ends came to 21 bases. This CDR3 is built from 16 residues. The germline CDR1 and CDR2 sequences are MGHDK and SYGVNS. CDR3 in amino acids: CASSPWAGAGQTEAFF. The CDR3 region has the DNA TGTGCCAGCAGTCCGTGGGCAGGGGCGGGCCAGACTGAAGCTTTCTTT.

This clone was detected only once. The rearrangement uses TRBV5-1 and TRBJ2-7, with 7 bases that match TRBD1. This CDR3 is built from 13 residues. The V segment lost 4 bases and the J segment 3 bases; nucleotides outside the gene matches: 4. CDR1 and CDR2 (germline): SGHRS, YFSETQ. CDR3 protein: CASSPGQVYEQYF. As DNA, the CDR3 is TGCGCCAGCAGCCCCGGACAGGTCTACGAGCAGTACTTC.

The genes are TRBV7-9 and TRBJ2-2; the match to TRBD2 covers 10 bases. Trimming at V came to 4 bases and at J to 7 bases, leaving 9 bases not matched to a gene. CDR3 length: 16 amino acids. CDR1 is SEHNR, CDR2 FQNEAQ, per germline (reference sequence). DNA of the CDR3: TGTGCCAGCAGCTCCCCCCTAGCGGGAGTTTTCGGGGAGCTGTTTTTT. Translated: CASSSPLAGVFGELFF. The variable domain in full, completed from reference TRBV7-9 and TRBJ2-2, reads DTGVSQNPRHKITKRGQNVTFRCDPISEHNRLYWYRQTLGQGPEFLTYFQNEAQLEKSRLLSDRFSAERPKGSFSTLEIQRTEQGDSAMYLCASSSPLAGVFGELFFGEGSRLTVL.

This clone came up once. V usage is TRBV5-1 and J usage is TRBJ1-2; D gene ambiguous. Germline V gives CDR1 SGHRS, CDR2 YFSETQ. Trimming took 1 base from V and 3 from J, leaving 16 bases between them. The CDR3 runs 16 residues. The CDR3 nucleotides are TGCGCCAGCAGCTTGTTGGTTGGCCTCTCGGACTATGGCTACACCTTC. Translation gives CASSLLVGLSDYGYTF.

The chain uses TRBV6-1 and TRBJ1-5; 7 nucleotides agree with TRBD1. V lost 4 bases and J lost 4; bases outside the gene matches: 10. Germline loops: CDR1 MNHNS, CDR2 SASEGT. The CDR3 extends over 16 amino acids. DNA for the CDR3: TGTGCCAGCAGTGCACCCTTGACAGGGAGTAATCAGCCCCAGCATTTT. Its protein product is CASSAPLTGSNQPQHF.

The J gene is TRBJ1-2, the V gene TRBV5-1; D is unclear. The ends were cut back, 0 bases at V and 4 bases at J, with 13 bases in the middle. CDR3 size: 15 residues. Germline V gene data show CDR1 as SGHRS and CDR2 as YFSETQ. DNA of the CDR3: TGCGCCAGCAGCTTGGCATTAACGAGCGGCTATGGCTACACCTTC. Translating gives CASSLALTSGYGYTF.

V gene TRBV4-2 combines with J gene TRBJ2-7; D may be TRBD1 (7 bases). Trimming shortened V by 0 bases and J by 2 bases, and 8 bases separated the two germline ends. The CDR3 spans 14 residues. Germline CDR1 and CDR2: LGHNA and YNFKEQ. CDR3 nucleotide sequence: TGTGCCAGCAGCCAAGACAGGGGGGCCTACGAGCAGTACTTC. Translated, it gives CASSQDRGAYEQYF.

The CDR3 loop reads CASSPGRNYEQYF. In DNA form, the CDR3 reads TGTGCCAGCAGTCCCGGACGGAACTACGAGCAGTACTTC. The chain employs TRBV27 and TRBJ2-5; D is unclear. The last part of the DNA fits TRBJ2-7 better; the J call may be wrong. Germline V CDR1 and CDR2: MNHEY, SMNVEV (reference sequence). This CDR3 spans 13 amino acids.